This is a list of T cell receptor beta chains from one sample in a study of immune evolution from preneoplasia to lung adenocarcinoma. TCRdb keeps only in-frame clones here, not all; method: immunoSEQ multiplex PCR. The sample includes roughly 2,000 clones, around 85% seen only once; the top ten take 11%. The sample taken for sequencing was FFPE adjacent normal lung tissue. Source of these receptors: a person aged 70 to 80 with lung adenocarcinoma. CDR3s leave out the opening cysteine and the closing phenylalanine or tryptophan. The order of the fields is V gene, CDR3 protein.

V gene: TRBV29-1; CDR3 protein: SAQQGSAEAF
V gene: TRBV28; CDR3 protein: ASTPGAGSVENGYT
V gene: TRBV7-6; CDR3 protein: ASTPGQDTQY
V gene: TRBV10-3; CDR3 protein: AISPDRVGYEQY
V gene: TRBV9; CDR3 protein: ASSVGRTSQVGKLF
V gene: TRBV6-6; CDR3 protein: ASTTTYEQY
V gene: TRBV5-1; CDR3 protein: ASSLSRGVDEQY
V gene: TRBV28; CDR3 protein: ASRTTGIGTQY
V gene: TRBV5-4; CDR3 protein: AGLQEDEQF
V gene: TRBV4-2; CDR3 protein: ASSQESLLGEKLF
V gene: TRBV6-6; CDR3 protein: ASSYSQNEQF
V gene: TRBV19; CDR3 protein: ASSPPAGGRWEQF
V gene: TRBV7-9; CDR3 protein: ASSLVSGSTDTQY
V gene: TRBV7-3; CDR3 protein: ASSQTGDRNEQF
V gene: TRBV6-1; CDR3 protein: ATRGGTGFGSPLH
V gene: TRBV6-5; CDR3 protein: ASSYSPDRGYEQY
V gene: TRBV4-1; CDR3 protein: ASSQVQAGPVYNEQF
V gene: TRBV7-9; CDR3 protein: ASSPQRGGDNQPQH
V gene: TRBV11-3; CDR3 protein: ASGLAGNEQF
V gene: TRBV29-1; CDR3 protein: SVELSGGTGANVLT
V gene: TRBV9; CDR3 protein: ASSVEAGLNQPQH
V gene: TRBV25-1; CDR3 protein: ASSARGGATNEKLF
V gene: TRBV6-1; CDR3 protein: ASASGVEQY
V gene: TRBV29-1; CDR3 protein: SVAVYNEQF
V gene: TRBV5-1; CDR3 protein: ASSFLAGGTPGNEQF
V gene: TRBV2; CDR3 protein: ATEGGQGVFGYT
V gene: TRBV28; CDR3 protein: ASSLTPYTYEQY
V gene: TRBV6-1; CDR3 protein: ASEDTAMMSPQH
V gene: TRBV6-1; CDR3 protein: ASSERGNQPQH
V gene: TRBV27; CDR3 protein: ASSSHTSPMQPQH
V gene: TRBV5-6; CDR3 protein: ASSPLPGQGQNEQF
V gene: TRBV5-1; CDR3 protein: ASTQVKSGGESEKLF
V gene: TRBV5-1; CDR3 protein: ASSLGGQETQY
V gene: TRBV9; CDR3 protein: ASSVGPTWTYEQY
V gene: TRBV21-1; CDR3 protein: ASRIRTEAF
V gene: TRBV10-2; CDR3 protein: ASGGSQPQH
V gene: TRBV2; CDR3 protein: ASSESRGEQETQY
V gene: TRBV6-5; CDR3 protein: ASSTLKGYLH
V gene: TRBV5-1; CDR3 protein: ASSLGQLYEQY
V gene: TRBV29-1; CDR3 protein: SGTGTASYGYT
V gene: TRBV6-5; CDR3 protein: ASRPDRRRPEAF
V gene: TRBV2; CDR3 protein: ASSDTGGGETQY
V gene: TRBV5-6; CDR3 protein: ASSFGSGTDSYEQY
V gene: TRBV19; CDR3 protein: ATQDREVYEQY
V gene: TRBV28; CDR3 protein: ATEGQGRTYEQY
V gene: TRBV19; CDR3 protein: ASSPFDRGINQPQH
V gene: TRBV7-2; CDR3 protein: AGRPSGGSYEQY
V gene: TRBV28; CDR3 protein: ASSSLGGTKNTGELF
V gene: TRBV6-1; CDR3 protein: ASMDVRKHSYEQY
V gene: TRBV5-1; CDR3 protein: ASSLQSSYEQY